This T cell receptor (beta chain) was retrieved from a study of monozygotic twins with inflammatory bowel disease. Study conclusions and caveats: IBD patients shared fewer clonotypes with other individuals than healthy twins, especially patients with disease activity signs.

The CDR3 length is 15 residues. Germline CDR1 and CDR2: SGHVS and FQNEAQ. Notes on this clonotype: Its target is not known.

The quantity of total RNA per TCR library was 3500 ng. Incorporation of UMIs carrying a 6-nucleotide sample barcode was performed by template switching. Both the TCRalpha cDNA and the TCRbeta cDNA were taken through two nested PCRs, lasting about 15 and 9 cycles. Each CDR3 protein gets one entry in TCRdb, which reprocessed the 5' RACE reads and gives no DNA. The table lists under 200,000 distinct CDR3 sequences. This TCR was sampled from a human donor with ulcerative colitis or Crohn's disease, or a healthy co-twin of an affected twin (not recorded which). The chain combines TRBV7-8 with TRBJ2-5; without DNA, the TCRdb call of TRBD1 cannot be checked. Material for sequencing was blood. The chain's CDR3 is CASSLAGAGGETQYF.